This TCR beta chain was sequenced for a study of T cell repertoires in cytomegalovirus infection. About the study: Indications came from public TCR beta signatures; they pointed to CMV infection and to a matching HLA type. Study-wide findings and caveats: Cumulative public TCR beta family frequency identified carriers of CMV plus the relevant HLA. HLA-C-restricted CMV-specific TCR beta clonotypes were dominant in the ex vivo response.

Germline CDR1 is SGHTA and CDR2 is FQGNSA. Germline trimming cut 0 bases from V and 4 bases from J; bases unmatched to any gene: 4. CDR3 size: 15 residues. Turning to this clonotype: Its antigen is unidentified.

TCRdb recomputed calls from the reads with MiXCR, one row per CDR3 protein. This sample has roughly 310,000 distinct CDR3 sequences, with 25% to 30% found just once. The clonotype comes from a human donor in good health (CMV status not recorded). Some clones in this sample may be carry-over from other donors' samples. This chain uses TRBV7-2 with TRBJ1-2; TRBD1 matches 8 bases. The sample was cultured PBMCs, taken from culture after CMV antigen stimulation. Here the CDR3 DNA reads TGTGCCAGCAGCTTAGCACAGGGGGGGTCCTATGGCTACACCTTC. Translated, it gives CASSLAQGGSYGYTF.